This T cell receptor (beta chain) was captured in a study of T cells after yellow fever vaccination. Study-wide background: SMART-Seq v4 Ultra Low Input prepared libraries from low-cell fractions.

As TCR cDNA was made by 5'RACE template switching, a universal primer site and UMIs were added. MiXCR was run by TCRdb on the 5' RACE reads, yielding one entry per CDR3 protein. The data show more than 350,000 distinct CDR3 sequences, with more than 9% seen just once and roughly a sixth held by the top ten. As for this clonotype: The target antigen is unknown.

General study findings and limits: Abundant bulk-population clonotypes could contaminate the FACS-sorted repertoires. Faster peaking, at day 5 versus 15, marked a secondary response that was weaker.

This sample comprised PBMCs, obtained on the day of the first yellow fever vaccination. The clonotype originates from a man between 18 and 29 years old who received the YFV17D yellow fever vaccine.

CDR3 residues: CSAYRPGWTEAFF. The DNA for the CDR3 is TGCAGTGCTTATAGACCGGGGTGGACTGAAGCTTTCTTT. The chain couples TRBV20-1 to TRBJ1-1; no clear D. This CDR3 has 13 residues. V was trimmed by 5 bases and J by 5 bases, leaving 15 bases between them. Germline loops: CDR1 DFQATT, CDR2 SNEGSKA (reference sequence).